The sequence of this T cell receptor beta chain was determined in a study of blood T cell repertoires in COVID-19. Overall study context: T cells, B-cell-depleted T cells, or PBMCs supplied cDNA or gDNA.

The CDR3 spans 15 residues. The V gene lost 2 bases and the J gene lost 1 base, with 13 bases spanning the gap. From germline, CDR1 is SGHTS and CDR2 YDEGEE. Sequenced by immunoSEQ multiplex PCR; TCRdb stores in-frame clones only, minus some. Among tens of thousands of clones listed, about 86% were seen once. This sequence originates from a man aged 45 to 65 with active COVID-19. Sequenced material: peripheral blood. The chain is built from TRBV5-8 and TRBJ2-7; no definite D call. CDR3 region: CASSLRQQHSYEQYF. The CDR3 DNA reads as TGTGCCAGCAGCTTACGACAACAGCATTCCTACGAGCAGTACTTC. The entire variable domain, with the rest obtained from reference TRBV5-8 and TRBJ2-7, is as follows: EAGVTQSPTHLIKTRGQQATLRCSPISGHTSVYWYQQALGLGLQFLLWYDEGEERNRGNFPPRFSGRQFPNYSSELNVNALELEDSALYLCASSLRQQHSYEQYFGPGTRLTVT.